This T cell receptor (beta chain) was documented in a study of T cells after yellow fever vaccination. Study summary: Preparation of fractions with low cell numbers was performed using SMART-Seq v4 Ultra Low Input.

In TCRdb, the 5' RACE reads were re-called with MiXCR into one record per CDR3 protein. This sample has hundreds of thousands of distinct CDR3 sequences, with approximately 13% found just once. Germline-derived CDR1 and CDR2 are LNHDA and SQIVND (reference sequence). This CDR3 region has 17 residues. The junction had 12 bases not matched to a gene; V was cut back by 2 bases and J by 5 bases. Study conclusions and caveats: FACS-sorted repertoires might harbor abundant contaminating clonotypes from the bulk population. Most primary-vaccination clones reappeared after the booster (about 97% CD4, about 88% CD8).

This clonotype was observed a handful of times. Its antigen is not known. The receptor's source is a man aged 25-45 years who received the YFV17D yellow fever vaccine. Sequenced material: PBMCs, taken on the day of the yellow fever booster vaccination. The rearrangement links TRBV19 to TRBJ2-3; 8 bases agree with TRBD2. The CDR3 reads CASSIQNGRVSGDTQYF. CDR3 nucleotide sequence: TGTGCCAGTAGTATACAAAACGGGAGGGTCTCCGGAGATACGCAGTATTTT.